Below are 20 T cell receptor beta chains sequenced from a single sample in a study of T cell repertoires in cytomegalovirus infection. These TCRs' antigens remain unknown. Each CDR3 protein is one row after TCRdb ran MiXCR on the reads. The sample contains 900,000 to 950,000 distinct CDR3 sequences, roughly 30% of which appear only once. The sequenced sample was cultured CD8+ T cells from PBMCs, obtained from culture after CMV antigen stimulation. The source is a human donor in good health (CMV status not recorded). Some clones in this sample may be carry-over from other donors' samples.

The V call is TRBV2, the J call TRBJ2-1, with 10 nucleotides matching TRBD2. V dropped 2 bases and J dropped 7; count of bases not matched to a gene: 8. The germline CDR1 and CDR2 sequences are SNHLY and FYNNEI. The CDR3 consists of 16 residues. This CDR3 is CASSEPSLAGDNEQFF. The CDR3 region has the DNA TGTGCCAGCAGTGAACCCAGCCTAGCGGGGGATAATGAGCAGTTCTTC.

This clonotype was counted a few times. The chain couples TRBV6-6 to TRBJ2-1, with 9 nucleotides matching TRBD1. Germline CDR1 MNHNY, CDR2 SVGAGI (reference sequence). This CDR3 comprises 19 residues. J gave up 7 bases and V 0 bases, and 16 bases lay outside the gene matches. This CDR3 reads CASSYSQGAYVAFGNEQFF. CDR3 nucleotide sequence: TGTGCCAGCAGTTACTCACAGGGGGCGTATGTAGCTTTTGGGAATGAGCAGTTCTTC.

The chain has TRBV6-2 or TRBV6-3 and TRBJ2-1; no clear D gene. V lost 2 bases and J 6 bases, leaving 8 bases between the germline ends. The V gene's germline CDR1 is MNHEY and CDR2 SVGEGT. The CDR3 is 13 amino acids. The CDR3 reads CASSYVSINEQFF. As DNA, the CDR3 is TGTGCCAGCAGTTACGTCTCCATCAATGAGCAGTTCTTC.

V and J are TRBV7-6 and TRBJ1-4; 8 bases fit TRBD1. Trimming at V came to 5 bases and at J to 4 bases, leaving 3 bases not matched to a gene. Germline CDR1 is SGHVS and CDR2 is FNYEAQ. This CDR3 is 14 amino acids long. The CDR3, as DNA: TGTGCCAGCAGCAAACAGGGGGGTAATGAAAAACTGTTTTTT. This gives the protein CASSKQGGNEKLFF.

The V and J genes are TRBV11-1 and TRBJ2-2, with 8 bases identical to TRBD2. The CDR3 has 16 residues. With 5 bases clipped from V and 6 bases from J, the junction kept 11 bases outside the gene matches. Germline V CDR1 and CDR2: SGHAT, FQDESV (reference sequence). CDR3 nucleotide sequence: TGTGCCAGCAGCACTAGGGCGGGGGGTTTCCCCGGGGAGCTGTTTTTT. Translating it yields CASSTRAGGFPGELFF.

This clonotype was observed at least ten times. One junction end does not reproduce the germline sequence, and a read error may be involved. The chain recombines TRBV7-7 with TRBJ2-5; D tentatively fits TRBD1 or TRBD2 (5 bases each). The CDR3 has 14 amino acids. The V gene's germline CDR1 is SSHAT and CDR2 FNYEAQ (reference sequence). CDR3 coding DNA: TGTGCTAGCAGCTTTTTCGGGGCTCAAGAGACCCAGTACTTC. The encoded protein is CASSFFGAQETQYF. Full variable domain (missing parts from reference TRBV7-7 and TRBJ2-5): GAGVSQSPRYKVTKRGQDVTLRCDPISSHATLYWYQQALGQGPEFLTYFNYEAQPDKSGLPSDRFSAERPEGSISTLTIQRTEQRDSAMYRCASSFFGAQETQYFGPGTRLLVL.

The chain carries TRBV12-3 or TRBV12-4 and TRBJ1-2, with D possibly TRBD1 on 5 matching bases. CDR3 length: 13 amino acids. V was pared by 3 bases and J by 6 bases, with 11 bases between. The CDR3 region has the DNA TGTGCCAGCAGTTTCCCGCAGGGCCATGGCTACACCTTC. It encodes CASSFPQGHGYTF.

A remark on this clonotype: The CDR3 does not end in the conserved phenylalanine or tryptophan, so this is likely a read error. The J gene is TRBJ2-1, the V gene TRBV7-2; D possibly corresponds to TRBD2 (6 bases). Deletions cut 1 base from V and 8 bases from J, with 15 bases between. The CDR3 length is 15 residues. Germline V CDR1 and CDR2: SGHTA, FQGNSA. The CDR3 protein is CASSLEGPGEHEQFL. The CDR3 DNA follows: TGTGCCAGCAGCTTAGAAGGCCCGGGAGAGCATGAGCAGTTCCTC.

The CDR3 DNA reads as TGTGCCAGTAGTATAGACCGGGATCCAAAAGAGACCCAGTACTTC. It translates to CASSIDRDPKETQYF. The chain recombines TRBV19 with TRBJ2-5, with D maybe TRBD2 (5 bases). Per germline, CDR1 LNHDA and CDR2 SQIVND (reference sequence). V dropped 0 bases and J dropped 3 bases, with 11 bases sitting between them. This CDR3 comprises 15 residues.

V is TRBV7-9 and J is TRBJ2-7; no clear D gene. Deletions cut 2 bases from V and 6 bases from J, with 14 bases between. CDR3 length: 14 amino acids. Germline V gene sequence: CDR1 SEHNR, CDR2 FQNEAQ (reference sequence). The CDR3 here is CASSLLPGLREQYF. The DNA of the CDR3 is TGTGCCAGCAGCTTATTGCCTGGGCTCCGCGAGCAGTACTTC.

Concerning this clonotype itself: A much larger clone sits a single nucleotide away, making a read error possible. This sequence joins TRBV7-9 and TRBJ2-5, with 9 bases that match TRBD2. Germline CDR1 SEHNR, CDR2 FQNEAQ (reference sequence). CDR3 size: 15 residues. The V gene end was trimmed by 4 bases and the J gene end by 2 bases; junction bases not matched to a gene: 5. The CDR3 DNA sequence: TGTGCCAGCAGCTCGGCTAGCGGGGTTCAAGAGACCCAGTACTTC. This sequence encodes CASSSASGVQETQYF.

Comments on this clonotype: A read error is possible here, since a much larger clone lies one base away. Lacking the conserved final phenylalanine or tryptophan, this CDR3 likely reflects a read error. The chain couples TRBV12-3 or TRBV12-4 to TRBJ2-1; D remains unclear. V lost 3 bases and J 2 bases, leaving 11 bases between the germline ends. The CDR3 is 15 residues long. The DNA of the CDR3 is TGTGCCAGCAGTTTGGAGCGAAGTCCCTACAATGAGCAGTTCTTG. Amino acids: CASSLERSPYNEQFL.

The V and J genes are TRBV5-4 and TRBJ2-5; TRBD2 aligns across 7 bases. The CDR3 consists of 14 residues. V was pared by 9 bases and J by 1 base, with 9 bases of the junction left unmatched. Per germline, CDR1 SGHNT and CDR2 YYREEE (reference sequence). The CDR3 spells CATLGGYTQETQYF. The CDR3 DNA is TGTGCCACCCTGGGAGGGTATACCCAAGAGACCCAGTACTTC.

This rearrangement joins TRBV15 to TRBJ2-1, with 11 bases identical to TRBD2. V lost 1 base and J lost 3; bases outside the gene matches: 2. Looked up from germline, CDR1 is LNHNV and CDR2 is YYDKDF (reference sequence). The CDR3 is 16 residues long. CDR3 residues: CATSRATSGIYNEQFF. The CDR3 DNA is TGTGCCACCAGCAGAGCGACTAGCGGGATCTACAATGAGCAGTTCTTC. Based on the CDR3 plus reference TRBV15 and TRBJ2-1, the full variable domain is DAMVIQNPRYQVTQFGKPVTLSCSQTLNHNVMYWYQQKSSQAPKLLFHYYDKDFNNEADTPDNFQSRRPNTSFCFLDIRSPGLGDTAMYLCATSRATSGIYNEQFFGPGTRLTVL.

In DNA, the CDR3 is TGCGCCAGCACTGGACAGAGGTTTTCTAACTATGGCTACACCTTC. Its translation: CASTGQRFSNYGYTF. The V and J genes are TRBV10-2 and TRBJ1-2, with D possibly matching TRBD1 (6 bases). This CDR3 is built from 15 residues. The V gene lost 7 bases and the J gene lost 0 bases, with 15 bases spanning the gap. In germline, CDR1 is WSHSY, CDR2 SAAADI.

This clonotype has only a few counts. The rearrangement links TRBV27 to TRBJ1-1; a possible D gene is TRBD1 (6 bases). CDR1 and CDR2 (germline): MNHEY, SMNVEV (reference sequence). The CDR3 sequence is 15 residues long. V lost 6 bases and J lost 3, with 17 bases in between. This CDR3 is CASRFRGWGDTEAFF. The CDR3 DNA sequence: TGTGCCAGCAGATTCAGGGGATGGGGTGACACTGAAGCTTTCTTT.

This clonotype was seen only a few times. An end of the junction does not agree with germline; a read error may underlie this. This chain uses TRBV7-9 with TRBJ2-1; 9 bases agree with TRBD2. CDR3 size: 16 residues. Germline values: CDR1 SEHNR, CDR2 FQNEAQ (reference sequence). CDR3 sequence (DNA): TGTGCTAGCAGCCGGGCGGGGGGGACTCCCTTCAATGAGCAGTTCTTC. Protein sequence: CASSRAGGTPFNEQFF.

The chain employs TRBV14 and TRBJ1-2, with TRBD1 identical over 7 bases. CDR1 is SGHDN and CDR2 is FVKESK in the germline V gene. Trimming at V came to 1 base and at J to 2 bases, leaving 13 bases not matched to a gene. The CDR3 extends over 18 amino acids. The chain's CDR3 is CASSQAGEGAQRNYGYTF. For the CDR3, the DNA is TGTGCCAGCAGCCAAGCCGGGGAGGGGGCGCAACGGAACTATGGCTACACCTTC.

The chain has TRBV27 and TRBJ2-7; 8 nucleotides agree with TRBD2. The germline V gene encodes CDR1 MNHEY and CDR2 SMNVEV (reference sequence). This CDR3 is 15 amino acids long. V lost 1 base to trimming and J lost 1 base; unmatched junction nucleotides: 3. The CDR3 sequence: CASSLYGGASYEQYV. In nucleotides, the CDR3 is TGTGCCAGCAGTTTATACGGGGGGGCGTCCTACGAGCAGTACGTC.

The chain is built from TRBV15 and TRBJ2-1, with D perhaps assigned TRBD1 or TRBD2 (5 bases each). The CDR3 is 15 residues long. The V and J ends lost 4 bases and 8 bases respectively, with 18 bases between them. Germline assignment: CDR1 LNHNV and CDR2 YYDKDF (reference sequence). The CDR3: CATSKGTQLVHEQFF. The CDR3 DNA is TGTGCCACCAGCAAGGGGACCCAATTGGTCCATGAGCAGTTCTTC.